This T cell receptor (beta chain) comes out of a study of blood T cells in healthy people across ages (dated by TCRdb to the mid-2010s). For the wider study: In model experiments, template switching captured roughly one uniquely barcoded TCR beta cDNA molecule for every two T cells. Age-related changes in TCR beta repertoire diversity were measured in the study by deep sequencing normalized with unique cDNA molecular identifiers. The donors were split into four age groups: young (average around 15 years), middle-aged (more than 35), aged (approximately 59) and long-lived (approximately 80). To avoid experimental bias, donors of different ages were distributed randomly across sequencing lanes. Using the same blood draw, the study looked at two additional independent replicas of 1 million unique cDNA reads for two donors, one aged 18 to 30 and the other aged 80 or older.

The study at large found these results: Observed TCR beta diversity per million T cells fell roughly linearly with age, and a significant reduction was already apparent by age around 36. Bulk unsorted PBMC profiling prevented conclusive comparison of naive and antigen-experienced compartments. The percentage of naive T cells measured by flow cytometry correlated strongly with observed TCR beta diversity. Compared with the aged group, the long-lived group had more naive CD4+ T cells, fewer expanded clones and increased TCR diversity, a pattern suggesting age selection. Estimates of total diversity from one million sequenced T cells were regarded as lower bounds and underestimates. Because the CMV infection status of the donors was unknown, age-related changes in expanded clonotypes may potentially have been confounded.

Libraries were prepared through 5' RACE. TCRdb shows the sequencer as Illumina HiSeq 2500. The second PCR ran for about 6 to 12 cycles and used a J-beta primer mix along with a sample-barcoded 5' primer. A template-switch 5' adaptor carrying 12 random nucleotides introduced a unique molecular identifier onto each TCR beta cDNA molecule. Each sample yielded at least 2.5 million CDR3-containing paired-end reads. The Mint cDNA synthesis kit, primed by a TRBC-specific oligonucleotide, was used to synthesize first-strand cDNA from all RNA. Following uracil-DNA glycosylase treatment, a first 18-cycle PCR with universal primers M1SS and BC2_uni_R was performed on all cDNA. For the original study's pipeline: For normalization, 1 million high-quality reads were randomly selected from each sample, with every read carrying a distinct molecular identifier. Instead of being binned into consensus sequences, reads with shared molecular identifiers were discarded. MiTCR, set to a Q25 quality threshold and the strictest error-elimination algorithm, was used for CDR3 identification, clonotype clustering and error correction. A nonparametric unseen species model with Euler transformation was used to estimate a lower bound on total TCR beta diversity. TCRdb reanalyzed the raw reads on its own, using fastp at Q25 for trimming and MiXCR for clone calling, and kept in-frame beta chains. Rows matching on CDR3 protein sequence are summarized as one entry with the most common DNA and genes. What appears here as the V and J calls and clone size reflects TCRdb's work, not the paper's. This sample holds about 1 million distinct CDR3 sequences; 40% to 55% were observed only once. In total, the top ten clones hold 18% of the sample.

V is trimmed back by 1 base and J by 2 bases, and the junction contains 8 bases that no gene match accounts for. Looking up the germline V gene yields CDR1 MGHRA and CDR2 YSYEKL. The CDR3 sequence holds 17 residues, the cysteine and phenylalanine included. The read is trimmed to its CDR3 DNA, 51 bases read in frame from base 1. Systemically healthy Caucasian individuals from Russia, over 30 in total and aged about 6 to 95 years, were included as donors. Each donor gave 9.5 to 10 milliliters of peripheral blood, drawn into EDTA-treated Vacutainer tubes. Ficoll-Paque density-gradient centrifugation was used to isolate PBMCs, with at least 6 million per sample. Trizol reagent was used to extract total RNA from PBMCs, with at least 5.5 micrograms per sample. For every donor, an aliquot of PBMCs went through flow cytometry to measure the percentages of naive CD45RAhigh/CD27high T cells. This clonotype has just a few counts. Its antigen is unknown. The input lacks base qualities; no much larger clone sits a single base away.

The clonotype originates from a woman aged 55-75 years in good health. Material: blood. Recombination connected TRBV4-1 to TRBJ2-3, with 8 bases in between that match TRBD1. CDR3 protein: CASSQGGTGFDTDTQYF. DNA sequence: TGCGCCAGCAGCCAAGGGGGGACAGGATTCGACACAGATACGCAGTATTTT.